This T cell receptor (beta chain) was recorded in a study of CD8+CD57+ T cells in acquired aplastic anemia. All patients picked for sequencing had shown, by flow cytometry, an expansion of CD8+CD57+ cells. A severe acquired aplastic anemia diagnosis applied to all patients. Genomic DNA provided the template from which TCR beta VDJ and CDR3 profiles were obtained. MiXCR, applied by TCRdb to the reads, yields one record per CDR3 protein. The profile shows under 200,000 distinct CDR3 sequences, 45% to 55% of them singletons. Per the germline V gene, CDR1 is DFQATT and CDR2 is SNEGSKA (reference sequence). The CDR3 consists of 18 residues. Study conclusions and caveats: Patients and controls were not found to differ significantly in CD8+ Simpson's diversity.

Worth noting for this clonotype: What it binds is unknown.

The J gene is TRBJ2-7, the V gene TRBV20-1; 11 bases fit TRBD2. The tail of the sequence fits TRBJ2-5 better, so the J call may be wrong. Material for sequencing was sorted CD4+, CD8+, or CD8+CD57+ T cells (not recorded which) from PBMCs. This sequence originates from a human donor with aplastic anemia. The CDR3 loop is CSAKATTLLAGGQETQYF. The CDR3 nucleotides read TGCAGTGCTAAAGCGACAACTCTTCTAGCGGGGGGCCAAGAGACCCAGTACTTC.